One sample yielded the 28 T cell receptor beta chains listed below, sequenced in a study of T-cell memory formation after mild COVID-19. TCRdb fed the 5' RACE reads into MiXCR, producing one record per CDR3 protein. The sample has about half a million distinct CDR3 sequences, roughly 20% seen once. Sequenced: PBMCs or a T cell subset sorted from them (not recorded which). The source of these receptors is an adult woman who had mild COVID-19 (a few samples of this study predate the infection). Cell type and time point are not known.

The chain combines TRBV30 with TRBJ2-7; maybe TRBD2 (5 bases). V lost 4 bases and J 0 bases, leaving 13 bases between the germline ends. The CDR3 runs to 14 residues. Germline CDR1 GTSNPN, CDR2 SVGIG (reference sequence). The CDR3: CAWKQAVSSYEQYF. The CDR3 DNA is TGTGCCTGGAAACAAGCGGTCAGCTCCTACGAGCAGTACTTC. The variable domain in full, completed from reference TRBV30 and TRBJ2-7, reads SQTIHQWPATLVQPVGSPLSLECTVEGTSNPNLYWYRQAAGRGLQLLFYSVGIGQISSEVPQNLSASRPQDRQFILSSKKLLLSDSGFYLCAWKQAVSSYEQYFGPGTRLTVT.

The chain uses TRBV6-5 and TRBJ1-1; possible D gene TRBD1, 5 bases. The CDR3 has 15 amino acids. CDR1 and CDR2 (germline): MNHEY, SVGAGI. V was shortened by 8 bases and J by 3 bases, with 19 bases between the two germline ends. CDR3 residues: CASAWQAGGYTEAFF. The CDR3 DNA reads as TGTGCCAGCGCTTGGCAGGCGGGGGGGTACACTGAAGCTTTCTTT.

The chain recombines TRBV5-1 with TRBJ2-3; 8 positions match TRBD2. Germline CDR1 is SGHRS and CDR2 is YFSETQ. V shed 0 bases and J 3 bases; nucleotides not matched to a gene: 6. The CDR3 covers 16 residues. CDR3 in amino acids: CASSLGVSGGTDTQYF. The DNA of the CDR3 is TGCGCCAGCAGCTTGGGGGTCAGCGGGGGAACAGATACGCAGTATTTT.

The table lists this clonotype with a few counts. The chain joins TRBV5-6 to TRBJ2-1, with TRBD2 identical over 9 bases. Germline V gene data show CDR1 as SGHDT and CDR2 as YYEEEE. The junction had 6 bases not matched to a gene; V was cut back by 4 bases and J by 7 bases. This CDR3 contains 14 residues. CDR3 loop: CASSVLAGQNEQFF. The CDR3 nucleotides are TGTGCCAGCAGCGTACTAGCGGGTCAGAATGAGCAGTTCTTC. The entire variable domain, with the rest obtained from reference TRBV5-6 and TRBJ2-1, is as follows: DAGVTQSPTHLIKTRGQQVTLRCSPKSGHDTVSWYQQALGQGPQFIFQYYEEEERQRGNFPDRFSGHQFPNYSSELNVNALLLGDSALYLCASSVLAGQNEQFFGPGTRLTVL.

The chain is built from TRBV5-1 and TRBJ1-3; D perhaps matches TRBD1 (6 bases). Trimming removed 6 bases at V and 1 base at J, with 14 bases between. The CDR3 is 15 residues long. The germline V gene has CDR1 SGHRS and CDR2 YFSETQ. CDR3 in DNA: TGCGCCAGCACCGAGAGCCAGGGGTCTGGAAACACCATATATTTT. It yields the protein CASTESQGSGNTIYF. The full variable domain, rest sourced from reference TRBV5-1 and TRBJ1-3, is KAGVTQTPRYLIKTRGQQVTLSCSPISGHRSVSWYQQTPGQGLQFLFEYFSETQRNKGNFPGRFSGRQFSNSRSEMNVSTLELGDSALYLCASTESQGSGNTIYFGEGSWLTVV.

The chain employs TRBV29-1 and TRBJ1-2; D ambiguous. V lost 5 bases, J lost 4 bases, and 14 bases lay in between. This CDR3 spans 13 amino acids. Germline assignment: CDR1 SQVTM and CDR2 ANQGSEA. The chain's CDR3 is CSVPAGYGYGYTF. The CDR3 nucleotides read TGCAGCGTTCCCGCGGGGTACGGCTATGGCTACACCTTC.

In its sample, this clonotype was seen a few times. The chain links TRBV6-1 to TRBJ2-7; 9 nucleotides line up with TRBD1. The germline V gene encodes CDR1 MNHNS and CDR2 SASEGT. The CDR3 sequence is 14 residues long. The junction had 5 bases not matched to a gene; V was cut back by 6 bases and J by 2 bases. This chain's CDR3 is CASSRQGGPYEQYF. For the CDR3, the DNA is TGTGCCAGCAGCCGACAGGGGGGACCCTACGAGCAGTACTTC.

The chain joins TRBV3-1 to TRBJ2-1; a possible D gene is TRBD1 (5 bases). Germline-derived CDR1 and CDR2 are LGHDT and YNNKEL (reference sequence). This CDR3 region has 16 residues. V dropped 1 base and J dropped 6 bases, with 16 bases sitting between them. DNA for the CDR3: TGTGCCAGCAGCCAAGTGTCAGGGTGGGTGGCCAATGAGCAGTTCTTC. Its translation is CASSQVSGWVANEQFF.

This clonotype was recorded once. This chain links TRBV29-1 with TRBJ1-2, with D unresolved. With 4 bases removed from V and 8 bases from J, the gap between germline ends came to 17 bases. CDR1 SQVTM and CDR2 ANQGSEA come from the germline V gene. This CDR3 is 13 amino acids long. The CDR3 protein is CSVGVRNLSGYTF. CDR3 bases: TGCAGCGTTGGAGTCAGGAACCTCTCCGGCTACACCTTC.

The J gene is TRBJ2-3, the V gene TRBV12-3 or TRBV12-4; 9 positions agree with TRBD2. Trimming took 6 bases from V and 6 from J; bases not matched to a gene: 16. The CDR3 totals 17 residues. CDR3 protein: CASSYPLASGKEDTQYF. The CDR3 DNA is TGTGCCAGCAGCTATCCCTTAGCTAGCGGGAAGGAGGATACGCAGTATTTT.

The chain joins TRBV6-5 to TRBJ2-5; the D gene is possibly TRBD2 (6 bases). There are 13 residues in the CDR3. The ends were cut back, 6 bases at V and 6 bases at J, with 14 bases in the middle. Germline CDR1 reads MNHEY; CDR2 reads SVGAGI. The CDR3 bases are TGTGCCAGCAGAACTAGCTGGGCGCAGACCCAGTACTTC. Its translation: CASRTSWAQTQYF.

The sample holds a few counts of this clonotype. This sequence joins TRBV4-1 and TRBJ2-1; 9 nucleotides agree with TRBD2. The ends lost 4 bases at V and 10 bases at J; junction bases unmatched: 5. The CDR3 covers 13 residues. Germline loops: CDR1 MGHRA, CDR2 YSYEKL. CDR3 bases: TGCGCCAGCAGCCCCTGGACTAGCGAAGAGCAGTTCTTC. Its translation: CASSPWTSEEQFF.

Only a few counts were recorded for this clonotype. This chain uses TRBV5-5 with TRBJ2-2, with TRBD1 matching 7 bases. The germline V gene encodes CDR1 SGHKS and CDR2 YYEKEE (reference sequence). V trimming: 3 bases; J trimming: 2 bases; junction bases outside the gene matches: 7. The CDR3 has 16 residues. CDR3 sequence reads: CASSSGQSYNTGELFF. DNA for the CDR3: TGTGCCAGCAGCTCGGGACAGTCCTACAACACCGGGGAGCTGTTTTTT.

The chain combines TRBV25-1 with TRBJ1-4; D possibly corresponds to TRBD1 (6 bases). CDR3 length: 16 amino acids. Trimming shortened V by 10 bases and J by 3 bases, and 21 bases separated the two germline ends. Germline assignment: CDR1 MGHDK and CDR2 SYGVNS. The CDR3 sequence is CANWGRISRANEKLFF. CDR3 DNA sequence: TGTGCCAACTGGGGGCGGATTTCTAGAGCTAATGAAAAACTGTTTTTT.

This clonotype was seen a handful of times. J is TRBJ2-5 and V is TRBV12-3 or TRBV12-4, with D hard to call. Trimming removed 1 base at V and 5 bases at J, with 14 bases between. The CDR3 length is 15 residues. The CDR3 loop reads CASSLGAAGRETQYF. The CDR3 bases are TGTGCCAGCAGTTTAGGTGCGGCCGGTCGGGAGACCCAGTACTTC.

The V call is TRBV5-4, the J call TRBJ2-7; no firm D call. V shed 1 base and J shed 2 bases, with 10 bases lying between them. The CDR3 length is 14 residues. From germline, CDR1 is SGHNT and CDR2 YYREEE (reference sequence). The CDR3: CASSLRSATYEQYF. In nucleotides, the CDR3 is TGTGCCAGCAGCTTGAGAAGCGCCACCTACGAGCAGTACTTC.

By sample fraction, this clonotype is medium-sized. The chain is built from TRBV9 and TRBJ1-5, with D hard to call. Trimming left V 1 base short and J 0 bases short, with 11 bases between. The CDR3 extends over 16 amino acids. The V gene's germline CDR1 is SGDLS and CDR2 YYNGEE. In DNA, the CDR3 is TGTGCCAGCAGCGTACCCCTCCCTTATAGCAATCAGCCCCAGCATTTT. It translates to CASSVPLPYSNQPQHF.

The chain links TRBV18 to TRBJ2-7; no definite D call. V was cut by 5 bases and J by 2 bases, with 10 bases left in between. The CDR3 length is 13 residues. Germline values: CDR1 KGHSH, CDR2 LQKENI. The CDR3 DNA follows: TGTGCCAGCTCAACCACTATAACCTACGAGCAGTACTTC. It yields the protein CASSTTITYEQYF.

As concerns this clonotype: This may come from a read error, since a much larger clone is one base off. This chain links TRBV5-1 with TRBJ2-3; D is ambiguous. The CDR3 has 15 residues. CDR1 and CDR2 (germline): SGHRS, YFSETQ. V was clipped by 1 base and J by 2 bases, with 11 bases between them. CDR3 loop: CASSLQTGSTDTQYF. CDR3 sequence (DNA): TGCGCCAGCAGCTTGCAAACTGGTTCCACAGATACGCAGTATTTT.

This clonotype was seen at least ten times. In DNA, the CDR3 is TGTGCCAGCAGCCTTTCGACAGGGATCACCGGGGAGCTGTTTTTT. Amino acids: CASSLSTGITGELFF. The chain is built from TRBV7-6 and TRBJ2-2; 7 bases agree with TRBD1. Germline V CDR1 and CDR2: SGHVS, FNYEAQ. The CDR3 spans 15 residues. The V segment lost 5 bases and the J segment 4 bases; nucleotides outside the gene matches: 7.

The rearrangement uses TRBV5-1 and TRBJ1-2; no firm D call. Deletions cut 4 bases from V and 0 bases from J, with 13 bases between. This CDR3 spans 15 amino acids. Germline CDR1 SGHRS, CDR2 YFSETQ. CDR3 sequence: CASSHGDKANYGYTF. The DNA of the CDR3 is TGCGCCAGCAGCCATGGGGATAAAGCTAACTATGGCTACACCTTC.

The chain links TRBV21-1 to TRBJ1-5; no DNA check was done on the table's D call, TRBD1. TRBV21-1 is marked as a pseudogene. The CDR3 totals 18 residues. This CDR3 reads CASSKGVSAGAINQPQHF. In nucleotides, the CDR3 is TGTGCCAGCAGCAAAGGGGTTAGTGCGGGGGCAATCAATCAGCCCCAGCATTTT.

The V gene is TRBV5-1, the J gene TRBJ2-2; tentatively, D is TRBD2 (6 bases). Germline CDR1 and CDR2: SGHRS and YFSETQ. This CDR3 spans 18 amino acids. The ends were cut back, 3 bases at V and 4 bases at J, with 22 bases in the middle. CDR3 DNA sequence: TGCGCCAGCAGCTGTTCCCCCCTAGACGGGGACTTCACCGGGGAGCTGTTTTTT. It specifies CASSCSPLDGDFTGELFF.

The V call is TRBV3-1, the J call TRBJ1-1; D is possibly TRBD1 (5 bases). Germline V CDR1 and CDR2: LGHDT, YNNKEL (reference sequence). V was pared by 4 bases and J by 8 bases, with 20 bases between. The CDR3 spans 15 residues. CDR3 amino acids: CASSPREIFGGEAFF. The CDR3 region has the DNA TGTGCCAGCAGCCCGCGAGAGATATTTGGGGGGGAAGCTTTCTTT.

This clonotype occurred a few times. CDR3 coding DNA: TGTGCCAGCAGTTTCGGGCGGGCGGCTACCGGGGAGCTGTTTTTT. This codes for CASSFGRAATGELFF. The chain combines TRBV12-3 or TRBV12-4 with TRBJ2-2; tentatively, D is TRBD2 (5 bases). The CDR3 is made up of 15 amino acids. V was trimmed by 3 bases and J by 5 bases, leaving 13 bases between them.

The rearrangement joins TRBV4-1 to TRBJ1-4, with D tentatively TRBD1 (6 bases). The CDR3 totals 14 residues. Per germline, CDR1 MGHRA and CDR2 YSYEKL. Deletions cut 3 bases from V and 5 bases from J, with 10 bases between. The CDR3 region has the DNA TGCGCCAGCAGCCAGGGGGCGGAGAATGAAAAACTGTTTTTT. It translates to CASSQGAENEKLFF.

The genes are TRBV6-5 and TRBJ2-1; no clear D gene. The germline CDR1 and CDR2 sequences are MNHEY and SVGAGI. V lost 2 bases to trimming and J lost 8 bases, with 16 bases between them. CDR3 length equals 15 residues. The CDR3 nucleotides are TGTGCCAGCAGTTACGAGGCCCCGAATCGCTATGAGCAGTTCTTC. As protein: CASSYEAPNRYEQFF.

A few counts support this clonotype. The chain is built from TRBV7-2 and TRBJ2-2; the D gene is possibly TRBD1 (5 bases). This CDR3 is 18 amino acids long. Trimming removed 3 bases from V and 6 bases from J, with 23 bases in between. Germline CDR1 SGHTA, CDR2 FQGNSA. For the CDR3, the DNA is TGTGCCAGCAGCTTCCAGGGTCCCGACCGGTTGTGGGCCGGGGAGCTGTTTTTT. Translated: CASSFQGPDRLWAGELFF. The full variable domain, in which reference TRBV7-2 and TRBJ2-2 provide the parts outside the CDR3, is GAGVSQSPSNKVTEKGKDVELRCDPISGHTALYWYRQSLGQGLEFLIYFQGNSAPDKSGLPSDRFSAERTGGSVSTLTIQRTQQEDSAVYLCASSFQGPDRLWAGELFFGEGSRLTVL.